This T cell receptor beta chain was sequenced during a study of blood T cell repertoires in COVID-19 (dated by TCRdb to between 2020 and 2021). For the wider study: Samples covering the acute and convalescent phases of COVID-19 were provided by collaborators in the United States, Italy and Spain. HLA class I and class II types, where available, came from metadata supplied by the sample provider rather than from assay-based typing. The sample metadata nearly always contained a de-identified subject ID, COVID-19 status, age in years and sex. Samples came from the ongoing ImmuneRACE study (first 160 participants) plus 1,254 subjects from 6 global collaborators. The dataset comprised deeply sampled blood TCRbeta repertoires from subjects exposed to, actively infected with, or recovered from COVID-19. The repertoires were released in a freely available public database meant as a resource for research on the immune response to SARS-CoV-2. The prospective study material was composed of cDNA or gDNA derived from T cells, B-cell-depleted T cells, or PBMCs. Study-wide conclusions, independent of this receptor: The amount of clinical and demographic metadata varied by source and participant and was provided uncurated.

TCRbeta CDR3 regions were amplified from genomic DNA using the immunoSEQ Assay, a bias-controlled multiplex PCR. The paper's data handling went like this. The number of nucleated cells in each sample was estimated by amplification of reference gene primers within the assay. To quantify the absolute abundance of each unique TCRbeta CDR3 rearrangement, sequence reads were collapsed and filtered. For each sample, productive Simpson clonality was calculated as the square root of Simpson's diversity index across productive rearrangements. TCRdb mirrors the immuneACCESS table, restricted to in-frame sequences. Some clones are absent from its copies; in checked studies, under half trace to an unresolved V gene, and the reason for the others is unknown. V, J and clone size reflect that table, while D and trimming were determined from the DNA. The sample table lists under 20,000 clones, 75% to 90% of them with a count of one. The ten biggest clones cover approximately 3% of the sample.

The germline V gene (reference sequence) gives CDR1 as LNHDA and CDR2 as SQIVND. The CDR3 spans 12 residues, from the cysteine through the phenylalanine. Only the CDR3 portion is preserved as DNA: 36 bases, with reading frame beginning at the first base. Relative to germline, V is 5 bases shorter and J is 5 bases shorter, with 9 bases between their ends. Concerning this clone: Its antigen remains undetermined. No much larger clonotype is one base removed from it; base qualities were not supplied.

The collaborating institutions used their own protocols to collect whole blood in K2EDTA tubes. For TCRbeta analysis, collaborators shipped samples in one of three forms: frozen whole blood, isolated PBMCs, or DNA extracted from either of those sample types. This receptor was taken from a human donor in a cohort sampled during active COVID-19. The chain joins TRBV19 to TRBJ1-1; there is no confident call for the D gene. Sequencing was performed on peripheral blood. CDR3 sequence: CASSPYGTEAFF. The sequence in DNA is TGTGCCAGTAGTCCGTACGGGACTGAAGCTTTCTTT.